These 7 T cell receptor beta chains share one sample of origin, sequenced in a study of blood T cell repertoires in COVID-19. Clones were sequenced by immunoSEQ multiplex PCR, and TCRdb holds only the in-frame ones, with some missing. The table has some 120,000 clones, 80% seen once. Sequenced material: peripheral blood. Receptors were obtained from a man between 65 and 79 years old with acute or convalescent COVID-19.

The chain joins TRBV5-6 to TRBJ1-2; tentative D call: TRBD1 (5 bases). The V end was cut by 0 bases, the J end by 8 bases, with 14 bases between. CDR1 is SGHDT, CDR2 YYEEEE, per germline. The CDR3 totals 14 residues. CDR3 bases: TGTGCCAGCAGCTTGGCCGGGGGAGTGCGGGGCTACACCTTC. This sequence encodes CASSLAGGVRGYTF.

The chain combines TRBV12-3 or TRBV12-4 with TRBJ2-4; no clear D. The germline V and J ends were trimmed by 6 bases and 3 bases, with 9 bases remaining between them. The CDR3 runs to 13 residues. The CDR3 protein is CASSPKFKNIQYF. Written as DNA, the CDR3 is TGTGCCAGCAGCCCTAAGTTCAAAAACATTCAGTACTTC.

J is TRBJ1-1 and V is TRBV10-3, with TRBD1 matching over 8 bases. The germline V gene has CDR1 ENHRY and CDR2 SYGVKD. CDR3 length: 16 residues. V was pared by 2 bases and J by 1 base, with 6 bases of the junction left unmatched. CDR3 protein: CAISETGGMGNTEAFF. DNA of the CDR3: TGTGCCATCAGTGAGACAGGGGGGATGGGGAACACTGAAGCTTTCTTT.

The V gene is TRBV6-6, the J gene TRBJ2-7, with a tentative D call TRBD1 (5 bases). Deletions cut 0 bases from V and 6 bases from J, with 12 bases between. In germline, CDR1 is MNHNY, CDR2 SVGAGI (reference sequence). CDR3 size: 14 residues. CDR3 amino acids: CASSYSAGFSEQYF. As DNA, the CDR3 is TGTGCCAGCAGTTACTCGGCAGGGTTCTCCGAGCAGTACTTC.

The V gene is TRBV6-5, the J gene TRBJ1-1, with D perhaps matching TRBD1 (5 bases). Per the germline V gene, CDR1 is MNHEY and CDR2 is SVGAGI. V was shortened by 6 bases and J by 7 bases, with 15 bases between the two germline ends. The CDR3 contains 13 residues. CDR3 amino acids: CASRLDIVGEAFF. CDR3 DNA sequence: TGTGCCAGCAGATTGGACATAGTAGGTGAAGCTTTCTTT.

The V gene is TRBV6-6, the J gene TRBJ1-1; 9 nucleotides line up with TRBD1. This CDR3 has 15 residues. The ends lost 5 bases at V and 5 bases at J; junction bases unmatched: 9. The germline V gene has CDR1 MNHNY and CDR2 SVGAGI (reference sequence). The CDR3 DNA sequence: TGTGCCAGCAGTCAAACACAGGGGGCTGGAACTGAAGCTTTCTTT. It codes for CASSQTQGAGTEAFF.

This chain uses TRBV2 with TRBJ2-2, with D possibly being TRBD1 (7 bases). V was pared by 0 bases and J by 6 bases, with 14 bases between. Germline assignment: CDR1 SNHLY and CDR2 FYNNEI. The CDR3 has 16 residues. CDR3 protein: CASSEAGGGQAGELFF. CDR3 nucleotide sequence: TGTGCCAGCAGTGAAGCTGGAGGGGGCCAGGCCGGGGAGCTGTTTTTT.